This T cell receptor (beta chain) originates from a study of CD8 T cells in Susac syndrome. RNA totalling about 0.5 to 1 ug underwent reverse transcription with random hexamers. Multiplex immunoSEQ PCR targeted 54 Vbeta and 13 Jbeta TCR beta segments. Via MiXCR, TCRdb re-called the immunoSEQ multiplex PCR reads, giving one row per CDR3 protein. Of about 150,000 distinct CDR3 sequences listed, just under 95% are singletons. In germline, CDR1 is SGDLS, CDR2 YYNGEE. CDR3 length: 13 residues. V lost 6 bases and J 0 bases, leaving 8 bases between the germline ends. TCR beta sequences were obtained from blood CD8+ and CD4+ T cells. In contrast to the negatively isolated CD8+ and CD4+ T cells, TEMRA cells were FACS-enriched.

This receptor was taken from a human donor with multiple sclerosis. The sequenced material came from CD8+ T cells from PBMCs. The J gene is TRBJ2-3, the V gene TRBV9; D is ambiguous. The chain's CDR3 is CASTRISTDTQYF. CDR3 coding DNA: TGTGCCAGCACCCGAATTAGCACAGATACGCAGTATTTT. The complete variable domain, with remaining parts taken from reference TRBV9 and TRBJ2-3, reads DSGVTQTPKHLITATGQRVTLRCSPRSGDLSVYWYQQSLDQGLQFLIQYYNGEERAKGNILERFSAQQFPDLHSELNLSSLELGDSALYFCASTRISTDTQYFGPGTRLTVL.